This T cell receptor beta chain was identified in a study of response to subunit inactivated influenza vaccine. This clonotype was seen more than once but under ten times. Its antigen is not known. CDR3 length equals 17 residues. Germline CDR1 reads SGHRS; CDR2 reads YFSETQ. V was pared by 3 bases and J by 0 bases, with 13 bases between. Study observations and caveats: Authors suggested that a seasonal influenza vaccination recruits few new T cells each time.

MiXCR was run by TCRdb on the RT-PCR reads, yielding one entry per CDR3 protein. The table shows hundreds of thousands of distinct CDR3 sequences, with less than 10% occurring only once. V is TRBV5-1 and J is TRBJ2-6, with D maybe TRBD1 (5 bases). This sequence was found in a man between 45 and 75 years old who received an inactivated influenza vaccine. Sequencing was performed on PBMCs from blood, taken less than 25 months after vaccination. The CDR3 protein is CASSSYGASSGANVLTF. The DNA for the CDR3 is TGCGCCAGCAGCTCATATGGGGCGAGCTCTGGGGCCAACGTCCTGACTTTC.